This T cell receptor beta chain was observed in a study of shared clonotypes between healthy human individuals. Over several immunoSEQ plates, each subset's genomic DNA was distributed in even portions. Profiled with immunoSEQ multiplex PCR; TCRdb holds only in-frame clones, not every one. The sample contains roughly 2.2 million clones, roughly 93% of which appear only once. This CDR3 has 15 residues. V was trimmed by 5 bases and J by 1 base, leaving 14 bases between them. Germline V gene sequence: CDR1 LNHDA, CDR2 SQIVND (reference sequence). The source is a man younger than 30 in good health. Some clones in this sample may be carry-over from other donors' samples. The sequenced material came from naive CD4+ T cells from PBMCs. Subset defined: CD45RA+ positively selected. The chain is built from TRBV19 and TRBJ1-1; no clear D. DNA of the CDR3: TGTGCCAGTAGTCTCCGTTTCGACGGGAACACTGAAGCTTTCTTT. This sequence encodes CASSLRFDGNTEAFF. Full variable domain (rest looked up from reference TRBV19 and TRBJ1-1): DGGITQSPKYLFRKEGQNVTLSCEQNLNHDAMYWYRQDPGQGLRLIYYSQIVNDFQKGDIAEGYSVSREKKESFPLTVTSAQKNPTAFYLCASSLRFDGNTEAFFGQGTRLTVV.